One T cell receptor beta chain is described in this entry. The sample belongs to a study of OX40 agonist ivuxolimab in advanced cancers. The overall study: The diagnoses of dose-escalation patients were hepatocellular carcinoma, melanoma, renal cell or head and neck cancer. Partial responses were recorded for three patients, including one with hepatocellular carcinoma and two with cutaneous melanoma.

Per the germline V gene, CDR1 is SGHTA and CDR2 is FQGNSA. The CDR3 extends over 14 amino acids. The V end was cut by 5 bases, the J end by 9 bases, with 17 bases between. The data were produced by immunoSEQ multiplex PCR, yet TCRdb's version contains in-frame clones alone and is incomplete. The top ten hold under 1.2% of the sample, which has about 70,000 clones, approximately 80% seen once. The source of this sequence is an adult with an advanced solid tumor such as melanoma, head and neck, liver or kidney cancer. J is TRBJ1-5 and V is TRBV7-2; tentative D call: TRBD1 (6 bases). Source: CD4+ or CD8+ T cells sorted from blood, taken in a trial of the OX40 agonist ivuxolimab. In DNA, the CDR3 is TGTGCCAGCAGCCCGCAACAGGGCCTGGGGCCCCAGCATTTT. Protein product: CASSPQQGLGPQHF.